The T cell receptor (beta chain) described here comes from a study of immune evolution from preneoplasia to lung adenocarcinoma. Some clones are missing from TCRdb's copy, which holds only in-frame ones; the method was immunoSEQ multiplex PCR. The data show around 5,400 clones, with around 74% seen just once and around 21% held by the top ten. Between the mid-2010s and the late 2010s, patients underwent resection in Japan or China. This clone was observed once. The sample comprised FFPE adjacent normal lung tissue. The origin of this receptor is an elderly person with lung adenocarcinoma.

CDR3 in DNA: TGCAGCGTTGGCGGGGGGGGGTTAGGGGACTTCCTCAATGAGCAGTTCTTC. Protein product: CSVGGGGLGDFLNEQFF. The chain links TRBV29-1 to TRBJ2-1; 9 nucleotides line up with TRBD2. Trimming cost V 4 bases and J 6 bases; bases outside gene matches: 16. There are 17 residues in the CDR3. CDR1 SQVTM and CDR2 ANQGSEA come from the germline V gene.